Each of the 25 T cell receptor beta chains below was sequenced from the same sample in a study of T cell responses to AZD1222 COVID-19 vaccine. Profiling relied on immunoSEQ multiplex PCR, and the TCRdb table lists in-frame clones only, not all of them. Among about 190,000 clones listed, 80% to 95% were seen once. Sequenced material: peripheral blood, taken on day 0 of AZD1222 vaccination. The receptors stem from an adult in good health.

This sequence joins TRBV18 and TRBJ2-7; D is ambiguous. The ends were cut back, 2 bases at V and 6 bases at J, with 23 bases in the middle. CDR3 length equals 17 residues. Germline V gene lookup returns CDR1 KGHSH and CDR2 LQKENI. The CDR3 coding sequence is TGTGCCAGCTCACCAAAGTTTCAGGACGGGTTCTCTCTCGAGCAGTACTTC. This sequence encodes CASSPKFQDGFSLEQYF.

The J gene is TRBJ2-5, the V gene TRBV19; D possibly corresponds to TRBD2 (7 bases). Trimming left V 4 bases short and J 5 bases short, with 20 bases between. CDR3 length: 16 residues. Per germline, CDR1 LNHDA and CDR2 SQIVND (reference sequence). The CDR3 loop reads CASSTRGGGVFETQYF. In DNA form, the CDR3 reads TGTGCCAGTAGTACCCGAGGGGGGGGCGTATTTGAGACCCAGTACTTC.

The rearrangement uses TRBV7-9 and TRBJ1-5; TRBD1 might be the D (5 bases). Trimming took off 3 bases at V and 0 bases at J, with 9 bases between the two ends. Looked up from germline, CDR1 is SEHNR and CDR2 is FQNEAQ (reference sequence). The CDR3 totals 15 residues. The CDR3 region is CASSFSGNSNQPQHF. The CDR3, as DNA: TGTGCCAGCAGCTTTTCAGGGAATAGCAATCAGCCCCAGCATTTT.

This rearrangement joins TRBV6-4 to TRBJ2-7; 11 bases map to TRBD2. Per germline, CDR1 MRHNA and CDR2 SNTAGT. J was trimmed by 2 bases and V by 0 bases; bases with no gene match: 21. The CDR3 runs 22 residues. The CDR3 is CASSDSKTSGADIPNHPYEQYF. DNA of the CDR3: TGTGCCAGCAGTGACTCGAAGACTAGCGGGGCCGACATACCAAACCACCCCTACGAGCAGTACTTC.

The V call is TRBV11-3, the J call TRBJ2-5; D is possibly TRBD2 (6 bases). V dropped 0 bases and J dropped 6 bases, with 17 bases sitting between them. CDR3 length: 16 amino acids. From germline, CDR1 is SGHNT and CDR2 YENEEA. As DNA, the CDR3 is TGTGCCAGCAGCTTAGAATCGTCGGGGGTTGGTCAGACCCAGTACTTC. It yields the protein CASSLESSGVGQTQYF. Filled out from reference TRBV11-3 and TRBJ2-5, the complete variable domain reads EAGVVQSPRYKIIEKKQPVAFWCNPISGHNTLYWYLQNLGQGPELLIRYENEEAVDDSQLPKDRFSAERLKGVDSTLKIQPAELGDSAVYLCASSLESSGVGQTQYFGPGTRLLVL.

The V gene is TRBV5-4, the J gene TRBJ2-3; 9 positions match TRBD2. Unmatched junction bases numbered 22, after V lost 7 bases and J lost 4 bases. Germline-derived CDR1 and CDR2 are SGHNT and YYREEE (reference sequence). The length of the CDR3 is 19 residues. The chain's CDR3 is CASGPPFGWRGGTSDTQYF. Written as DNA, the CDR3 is TGTGCCAGCGGGCCCCCGTTCGGGTGGCGGGGGGGCACCTCAGATACGCAGTATTTT.

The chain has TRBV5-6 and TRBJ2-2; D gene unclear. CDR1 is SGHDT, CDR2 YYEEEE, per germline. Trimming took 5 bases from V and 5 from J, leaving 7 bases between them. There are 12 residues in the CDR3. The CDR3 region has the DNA TGTGCCAGCAGACCCGGAACCGGGGAGCTGTTTTTT. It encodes CASRPGTGELFF.

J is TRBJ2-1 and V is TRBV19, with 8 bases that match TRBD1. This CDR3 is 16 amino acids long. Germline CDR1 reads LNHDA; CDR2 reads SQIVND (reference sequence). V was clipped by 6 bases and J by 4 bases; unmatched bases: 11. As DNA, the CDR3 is TGTGCCAGTAGAACTGTCAGGACAGGGTATTACAATGAGCAGTTCTTC. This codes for CASRTVRTGYYNEQFF. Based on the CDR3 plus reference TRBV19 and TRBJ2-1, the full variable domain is DGGITQSPKYLFRKEGQNVTLSCEQNLNHDAMYWYRQDPGQGLRLIYYSQIVNDFQKGDIAEGYSVSREKKESFPLTVTSAQKNPTAFYLCASRTVRTGYYNEQFFGPGTRLTVL.

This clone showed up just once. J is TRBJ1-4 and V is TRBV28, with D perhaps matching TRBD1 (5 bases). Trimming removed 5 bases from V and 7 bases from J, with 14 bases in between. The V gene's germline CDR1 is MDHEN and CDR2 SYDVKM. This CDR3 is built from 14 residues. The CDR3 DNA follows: TGTGCCAGCAGTGAGGCAGGGAAGGGTGAAAAACTGTTTTTT. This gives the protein CASSEAGKGEKLFF.

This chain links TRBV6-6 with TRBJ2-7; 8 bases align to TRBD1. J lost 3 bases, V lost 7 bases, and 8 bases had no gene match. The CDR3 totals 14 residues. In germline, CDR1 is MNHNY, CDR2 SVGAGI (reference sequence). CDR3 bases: TGTGCCAGCACCCTCCGGGGACAGGACTACGAGCAGTACTTC. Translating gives CASTLRGQDYEQYF.

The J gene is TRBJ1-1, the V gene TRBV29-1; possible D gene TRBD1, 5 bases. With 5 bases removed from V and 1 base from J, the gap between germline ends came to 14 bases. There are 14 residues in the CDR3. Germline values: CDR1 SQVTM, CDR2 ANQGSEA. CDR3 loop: CSVLGRVSNTEAFF. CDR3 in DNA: TGCAGCGTTTTGGGCAGGGTATCGAACACTGAAGCTTTCTTT.

The DNA for the CDR3 is TGTGCCAGCAGTTATGGGTTCAAGAGCTCCTACAATGAGCAGTTCTTC. Protein: CASSYGFKSSYNEQFF. This chain joins TRBV6-6 and TRBJ2-1; no clear D. The length of the CDR3 is 16 residues. With 3 bases removed from V and 0 bases from J, the gap between germline ends came to 12 bases. Germline-derived CDR1 and CDR2 are MNHNY and SVGAGI (reference sequence).

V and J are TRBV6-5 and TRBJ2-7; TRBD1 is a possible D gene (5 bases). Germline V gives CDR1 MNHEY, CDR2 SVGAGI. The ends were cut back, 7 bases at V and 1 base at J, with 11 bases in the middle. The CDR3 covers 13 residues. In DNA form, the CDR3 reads TGTGCCAGCAACAGGCCACCGTCCTACGAGCAGTACTTC. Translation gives CASNRPPSYEQYF.

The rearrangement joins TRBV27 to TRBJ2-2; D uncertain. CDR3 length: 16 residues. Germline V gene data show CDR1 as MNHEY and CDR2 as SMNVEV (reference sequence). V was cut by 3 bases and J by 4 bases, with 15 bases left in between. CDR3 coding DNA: TGTGCCAGCAGTTTTTATGAGGTGATAGGCACCGGGGAGCTGTTTTTT. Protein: CASSFYEVIGTGELFF.

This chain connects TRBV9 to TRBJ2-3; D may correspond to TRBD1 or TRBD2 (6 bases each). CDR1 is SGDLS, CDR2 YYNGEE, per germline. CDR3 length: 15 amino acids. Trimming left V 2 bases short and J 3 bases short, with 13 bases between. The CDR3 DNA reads TGTGCCAGCAGCGTGTCGGGGGCGTCGACAGATACGCAGTATTTT. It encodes CASSVSGASTDTQYF.

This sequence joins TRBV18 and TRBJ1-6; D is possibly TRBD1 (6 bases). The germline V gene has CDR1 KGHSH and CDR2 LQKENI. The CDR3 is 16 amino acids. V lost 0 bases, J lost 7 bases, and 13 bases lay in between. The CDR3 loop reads CASSPPGGLSNSPLHF. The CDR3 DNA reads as TGTGCCAGCTCACCACCCGGGGGGCTTTCAAATTCACCCCTCCACTTT.

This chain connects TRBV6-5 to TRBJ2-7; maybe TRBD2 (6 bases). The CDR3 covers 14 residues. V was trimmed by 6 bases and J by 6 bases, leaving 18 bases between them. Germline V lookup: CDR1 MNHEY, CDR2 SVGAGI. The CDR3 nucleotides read TGTGCCAGCAGGGGGACTTTTCCGAGGGGCGAGCAGTACTTC. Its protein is CASRGTFPRGEQYF.

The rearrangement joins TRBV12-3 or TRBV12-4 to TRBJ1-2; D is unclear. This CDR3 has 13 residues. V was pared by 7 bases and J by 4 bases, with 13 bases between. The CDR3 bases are TGTGCCAGCAACCGGGGTTACTTCTATGGCTACACCTTC. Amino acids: CASNRGYFYGYTF.

In nucleotides, the CDR3 is TGCGCCAGCAGCGCGGGACATCCCTACGAGCAGTACTTC. Translating it yields CASSAGHPYEQYF. The chain uses TRBV5-1 and TRBJ2-7; the D gene could be TRBD1 or TRBD2 (6 bases each). Germline assignment: CDR1 SGHRS and CDR2 YFSETQ. The V end was cut by 4 bases, the J end by 2 bases, with 10 bases between. CDR3 length: 13 amino acids. The whole variable domain, filled in from reference TRBV5-1 and TRBJ2-7, reads KAGVTQTPRYLIKTRGQQVTLSCSPISGHRSVSWYQQTPGQGLQFLFEYFSETQRNKGNFPGRFSGRQFSNSRSEMNVSTLELGDSALYLCASSAGHPYEQYFGPGTRLTVT.

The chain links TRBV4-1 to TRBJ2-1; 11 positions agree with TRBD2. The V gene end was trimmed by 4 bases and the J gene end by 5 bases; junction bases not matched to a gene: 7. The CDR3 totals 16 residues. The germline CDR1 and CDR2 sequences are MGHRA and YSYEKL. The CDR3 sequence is CASSPDLLAGDNEQFF. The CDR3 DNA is TGCGCCAGCAGCCCTGACCTACTAGCGGGGGACAATGAGCAGTTCTTC.

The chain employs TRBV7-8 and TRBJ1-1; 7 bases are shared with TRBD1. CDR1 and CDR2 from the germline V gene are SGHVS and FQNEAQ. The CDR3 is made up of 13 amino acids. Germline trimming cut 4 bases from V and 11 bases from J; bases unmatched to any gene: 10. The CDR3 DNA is TGTGCCAGCAGCTCTGAACAGGGGCTCGGGGCTTTCTTT. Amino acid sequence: CASSSEQGLGAFF.

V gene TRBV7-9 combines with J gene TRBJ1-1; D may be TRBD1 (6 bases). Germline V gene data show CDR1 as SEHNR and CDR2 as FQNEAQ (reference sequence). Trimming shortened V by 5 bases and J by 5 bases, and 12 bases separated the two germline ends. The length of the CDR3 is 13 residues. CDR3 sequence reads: CASSLGAGTEAFF. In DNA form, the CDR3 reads TGTGCCAGCAGCCTGGGGGCCGGGACTGAAGCTTTCTTT. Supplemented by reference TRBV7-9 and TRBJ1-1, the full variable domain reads DTGVSQNPRHKITKRGQNVTFRCDPISEHNRLYWYRQTLGQGPEFLTYFQNEAQLEKSRLLSDRFSAERPKGSFSTLEIQRTEQGDSAMYLCASSLGAGTEAFFGQGTRLTVV.

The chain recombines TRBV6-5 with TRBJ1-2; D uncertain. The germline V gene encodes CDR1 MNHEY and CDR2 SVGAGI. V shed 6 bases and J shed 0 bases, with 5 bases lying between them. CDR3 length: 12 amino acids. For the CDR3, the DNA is TGTGCCAGCAGGAAATCTAACTATGGCTACACCTTC. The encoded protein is CASRKSNYGYTF.

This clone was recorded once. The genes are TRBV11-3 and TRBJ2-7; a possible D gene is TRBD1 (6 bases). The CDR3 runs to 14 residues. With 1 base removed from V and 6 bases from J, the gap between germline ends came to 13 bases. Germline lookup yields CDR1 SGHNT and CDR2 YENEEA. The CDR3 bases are TGTGCCAGCAGCTTAGGGGGTGGGGGCGGCGAGCAGTACTTC. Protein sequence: CASSLGGGGGEQYF.

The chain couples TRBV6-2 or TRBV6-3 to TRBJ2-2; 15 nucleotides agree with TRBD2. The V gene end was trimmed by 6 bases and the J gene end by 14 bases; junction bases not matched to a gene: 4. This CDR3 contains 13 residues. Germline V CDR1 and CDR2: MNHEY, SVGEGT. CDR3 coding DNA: TGTGCCAGCAGCGGACTAGCGGGGGGGAGACTGTTTTTT. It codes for CASSGLAGGRLFF.